This is a list of T cell receptor beta chains from one sample in a study of blood T cell repertoires in COVID-19. Using immunoSEQ multiplex PCR, the repertoire was profiled, and TCRdb retains in-frame clones only, with some absent. The table has about 160,000 clones, 80% seen once; the top ten hold around 3.7%. Sequencing used PBMCs or T cells enriched from blood (not recorded which). Source of these receptors: a woman in her sixties who had recovered from COVID-19. Both conserved end residues are part of each CDR3. The D gene is left open where the match is weak. Only some rows state a clone size, as once, few, many or a class for expanded clones.

TRBV9	-	TRBJ2-7	-	15	CASSVQPSLVGEQYF
TRBV6-5	-	TRBJ2-1	-	15	CASSYETPEGGEQFF
TRBV15	TRBD1	TRBJ2-1	-	14	CATSRDFRGTGKFF
TRBV2	TRBD2	TRBJ2-1	-	15	CASIGGLAADNEQFF
TRBV27	TRBD1	TRBJ2-3	few	14	CASTGTGRTDTQYF
TRBV6-1	TRBD2	TRBJ2-5	once	16	CASSGLAGPVQETQYF
TRBV11-2	TRBD2	TRBJ2-2	few	14	CASSPRGDTGELFF
TRBV27	TRBD1	TRBJ1-2	-	14	CASSLSGQGAGYTF
TRBV10-3	-	TRBJ1-5	-	14	CAISPGVQGQPQHF
TRBV5-1	TRBD2	TRBJ2-2	-	16	CASSSGTSGGAGELFF